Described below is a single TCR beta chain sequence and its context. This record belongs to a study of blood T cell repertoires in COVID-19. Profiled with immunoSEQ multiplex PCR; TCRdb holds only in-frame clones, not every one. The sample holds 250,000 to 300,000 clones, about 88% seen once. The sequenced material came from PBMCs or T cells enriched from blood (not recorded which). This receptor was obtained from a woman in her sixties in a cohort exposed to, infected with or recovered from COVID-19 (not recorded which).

The CDR3 spells CASSPGTGGDTQYF. CDR3 nucleotides: TGTGCCAGCAGCCCCGGGACCGGGGGAGATACGCAGTATTTT. The V call is TRBV4-2, the J call TRBJ2-3, with D tentatively TRBD2 (6 bases). CDR3 length: 14 amino acids. Looked up from germline, CDR1 is LGHNA and CDR2 is YNFKEQ. V was shortened by 4 bases and J by 5 bases, with 13 bases between the two germline ends.